This T cell receptor (beta chain) is drawn from a study of blood T cell repertoires in COVID-19. Germline V gives CDR1 LGHDT, CDR2 YNNKEL (reference sequence). CDR3 length: 15 amino acids. V lost 5 bases and J lost 0, with 12 bases in between. In the original analysis: Estimation of nucleated cell counts relied on the amplification of reference gene primers. The method was immunoSEQ multiplex PCR; TCRdb's version includes in-frame clones alone and lacks a portion of them. That table furnishes V, J and clone size, whereas the DNA furnished D and trimming. Of around 170,000 clones listed, less than 90% were seen once; the top ten hold under 7.5%. This clone was recorded a few times.

Sequenced sample: peripheral blood. The receptor was derived from a woman aged 40 to 50 with acute or convalescent COVID-19. The chain combines TRBV3-1 (or the pseudogene TRBV3-2) with TRBJ2-3; D ambiguous. CDR3 in DNA: TGTGCCAGCAGCTTTAATTTAATTAGCACAGATACGCAGTATTTT. This codes for CASSFNLISTDTQYF.